These 20 T cell receptor beta chains came from one sample sequenced in a study of naive and memory T cell subsets. Their target antigens are unknown. General study points: Possibly reflecting memory cells re-expressing CD45RA, a few larger clonotypes occurred in naive repertoires, especially CD8.

An equimolar mix of two oligonucleotides served as the beta constant-region primer for TRBC1 and TRBC2. Nested alpha and beta constant-region primers with the SP2 primer drove four PCR rounds on ligated cDNA. MiXCR, run by TCRdb on the UMI-ligation and nested PCR reads, gives a single entry per CDR3 protein. The sample has approximately 100,000 distinct CDR3 sequences, approximately 14% seen once. The sample comprised naive CD8+ T cells from blood. These receptors were obtained from a human donor in good health.

This clonotype occurred many times. This chain links TRBV27 with TRBJ2-7; 8 positions agree with TRBD2. The trim removed 8 bases at V and 0 bases at J, leaving 9 bases unmatched. Germline V lookup: CDR1 MNHEY, CDR2 SMNVEV (reference sequence). There are 15 residues in the CDR3. The CDR3 spells CASSVTLADSYEQYF. For the CDR3, the DNA is TGTGCCAGCTCGGTAACACTAGCGGACTCCTACGAGCAGTACTTC.

The rearrangement joins TRBV5-6 to TRBJ2-3; D is unresolved. Trimming took 4 bases from V and 6 from J, leaving 15 bases between them. Germline V gives CDR1 SGHDT, CDR2 YYEEEE. The CDR3 is made up of 14 amino acids. The CDR3 is CASSATASPDTQYF. The CDR3, as DNA: TGTGCCAGCAGCGCTACAGCCAGCCCTGATACGCAGTATTTT.

The chain uses TRBV20-1 and TRBJ2-7, with TRBD2 identical over 12 bases. CDR1 and CDR2 from the germline V gene are DFQATT and SNEGSKA (reference sequence). The CDR3 has 15 amino acids. Losses at the gene ends were 6 bases for V and 2 bases for J; bases not matched to a gene: 8. This CDR3 is CSAASGLAGTYEQYF. In DNA, the CDR3 is TGCAGTGCCGCGTCCGGACTAGCGGGGACCTACGAGCAGTACTTC.

This clonotype was seen many times. The CDR3 region has the DNA TGTGCCAGCAGCGTAGTGACGGGAGCGGGCGAGCAGTACTTC. Protein product: CASSVVTGAGEQYF. The chain couples TRBV9 to TRBJ2-7, with D maybe TRBD2 (6 bases). Per the germline V gene, CDR1 is SGDLS and CDR2 is YYNGEE. This CDR3 comprises 14 residues. The germline V and J ends were trimmed by 0 bases and 6 bases, with 13 bases remaining between them.

This clonotype was found once. This may arise from a read error, as a much more abundant clone is one base away. The rearrangement joins TRBV29-1 to TRBJ2-5, with D possibly being TRBD2 (5 bases). This CDR3 is built from 13 residues. The germline V gene has CDR1 SQVTM and CDR2 ANQGSEA. Trimming shortened V by 7 bases and J by 5 bases, and 17 bases separated the two germline ends. DNA of the CDR3: TGCAGCGGAACCGCTAGCAGGATCGAGACCCAGTACTTC. Translated: CSGTASRIETQYF.

This clonotype was seen repeatedly, ten times or more. The rearrangement joins TRBV9 to TRBJ1-3, with D perhaps TRBD1 (6 bases). V shed 1 base and J shed 4 bases, with 12 bases lying between them. The CDR3 is 15 residues long. In germline, CDR1 is SGDLS, CDR2 YYNGEE. CDR3 in amino acids: CASSVSGAPGNTIYF. The CDR3 coding sequence is TGTGCCAGCAGCGTATCGGGGGCTCCCGGAAACACCATATATTTT.

This chain joins TRBV7-2 and TRBJ2-1, with TRBD2 matching over 12 bases. V was clipped by 1 base and J by 7 bases; unmatched bases: 11. This CDR3 comprises 18 residues. Germline CDR1 and CDR2: SGHTA and FQGNSA. The CDR3 DNA sequence: TGTGCCAGCAGCTTAGGGGCTAGCGGGGGGGCTGTGGGTAATGAGCAGTTCTTC. Translated, it gives CASSLGASGGAVGNEQFF. The full variable domain, rest sourced from reference TRBV7-2 and TRBJ2-1, is GAGVSQSPSNKVTEKGKDVELRCDPISGHTALYWYRQSLGQGLEFLIYFQGNSAPDKSGLPSDRFSAERTGGSVSTLTIQRTQQEDSAVYLCASSLGASGGAVGNEQFFGPGTRLTVL.

This clonotype has only a few counts. This chain joins TRBV6-2 or TRBV6-3 and TRBJ1-5, with D unclear. Deletions cut 8 bases from V and 4 bases from J, with 12 bases between. Germline values: CDR1 MNHEY, CDR2 SVGEGT. There are 13 residues in the CDR3. CDR3: CASLRAQNQPQHF. DNA for the CDR3: TGTGCCAGCCTCCGGGCCCAAAATCAGCCCCAGCATTTT.

The chain combines TRBV7-9 with TRBJ1-1; no definite D call. The CDR3 has 13 amino acids. Germline loops: CDR1 SEHNR, CDR2 FQNEAQ (reference sequence). V lost 8 bases and J 4 bases, leaving 14 bases between the germline ends. CDR3 amino acids: CASFIGGSTEAFF. Here the CDR3 DNA reads TGTGCCAGCTTTATTGGCGGTTCCACTGAAGCTTTCTTT.

The rearrangement links TRBV20-1 to TRBJ1-1; D unclear. From germline, CDR1 is DFQATT and CDR2 SNEGSKA (reference sequence). V lost 2 bases and J lost 4, with 11 bases in between. The CDR3 is 13 amino acids. The CDR3 nucleotides read TGCAGTGCTAGATGGTCCTTGGGCACTGAAGCTTTCTTT. Translated: CSARWSLGTEAFF.

This clonotype was picked up a small number of times. The chain links TRBV4-1 to TRBJ2-6; D unresolved. The CDR3 runs to 16 residues. Between the trimmed V and J ends, which lost 0 bases and 0 bases, there was a span of 6 bases. Germline values: CDR1 MGHRA, CDR2 YSYEKL. For the CDR3, the DNA is TGCGCCAGCAGCCAAGAAGTCGGCTCTGGGGCCAACGTCCTGACTTTC. This sequence encodes CASSQEVGSGANVLTF.

This chain joins TRBV9 and TRBJ1-2, with D hard to call. Trimming shortened V by 3 bases and J by 8 bases, and 8 bases separated the two germline ends. The CDR3 sequence is 11 residues long. CDR1 is SGDLS and CDR2 is YYNGEE in the germline V gene. CDR3 in DNA: TGTGCCAGCAGCGCTGAGGGAGGCTACACCTTC. Its protein product is CASSAEGGYTF.

This clonotype appeared a few times. CDR3 nucleotides: TGTGCCAGCAGCTTTGGGCAGGGGGTCTATGAGCAGTTCTTC. Its translation: CASSFGQGVYEQFF. The chain uses TRBV11-2 and TRBJ2-1; 7 bases map to TRBD1. The V gene's germline CDR1 is SGHAT and CDR2 FQNNGV. This CDR3 spans 14 amino acids. J lost 8 bases, V lost 3 bases, and 7 bases had no gene match.

This clonotype was detected a few times. V is TRBV7-9 and J is TRBJ1-2; 7 nucleotides agree with TRBD1. The CDR3 is 16 amino acids. Germline CDR1 SEHNR, CDR2 FQNEAQ (reference sequence). The junction had 13 bases not matched to a gene; V was cut back by 1 base and J by 8 bases. CDR3 region: CASSLGGLGTGDGYTF. DNA for the CDR3: TGTGCCAGCAGCTTAGGTGGGCTGGGTACAGGGGACGGCTACACCTTC. Full variable domain (outside the CDR3, taken from reference TRBV7-9 and TRBJ1-2): DTGVSQNPRHKITKRGQNVTFRCDPISEHNRLYWYRQTLGQGPEFLTYFQNEAQLEKSRLLSDRFSAERPKGSFSTLEIQRTEQGDSAMYLCASSLGGLGTGDGYTFGSGTRLTVV.

The chain recombines TRBV5-5 with TRBJ2-5; 10 positions match TRBD2. The CDR3 spans 16 residues. The V segment lost 4 bases and the J segment 4 bases; nucleotides outside the gene matches: 10. Germline values: CDR1 SGHKS, CDR2 YYEKEE (reference sequence). The CDR3 sequence: CASSIGLAVGRETQYF. CDR3 DNA: TGTGCCAGCAGCATAGGACTAGCGGTAGGGCGAGAGACCCAGTACTTC.

This clonotype was seen a few times. The chain combines TRBV2 with TRBJ2-2, with D tentatively TRBD1 (6 bases). Trimming cost V 9 bases and J 3 bases, with 14 bases left between them. Germline CDR1 is SNHLY and CDR2 is FYNNEI. The CDR3 runs 14 residues. The CDR3 DNA reads TGTGCCAGACAGGGAGACGGGCACACCGGGGAGCTGTTTTTT. Amino acid sequence: CARQGDGHTGELFF.

This clonotype appeared a few times. V is TRBV7-3 and J is TRBJ1-1; D remains ambiguous. V gave up 0 bases and J gave up 0 bases, with 11 bases separating them. In germline, CDR1 is SGHTA, CDR2 FQGTGA. CDR3 length: 16 amino acids. The DNA for the CDR3 is TGTGCCAGCAGCTTAACGTTAAATCGGGTGAACACTGAAGCTTTCTTT. Translation gives CASSLTLNRVNTEAFF.

This clonotype appeared a few times. The DNA for the CDR3 is TGTGCCACCAGTGACGCCGTGAAATCCTACAATGAGCAGTTCTTC. The encoded protein is CATSDAVKSYNEQFF. The chain couples TRBV24-1 to TRBJ2-1; unclear D gene. Germline CDR1 and CDR2: KGHDR and SFDVKD. This CDR3 has 15 residues. V lost 4 bases to trimming and J lost 1 base, with 10 bases between them.

The rearrangement uses TRBV15 and TRBJ1-5; D remains unclear. This CDR3 is built from 13 residues. V was pared by 4 bases and J by 3 bases, with 7 bases between. Germline V gene lookup returns CDR1 LNHNV and CDR2 YYDKDF (reference sequence). CDR3 nucleotide sequence: TGTGCCACCAGCAAAGGACTCAATCAGCCCCAGCATTTT. Translating it yields CATSKGLNQPQHF.

This clonotype was seen only a few times. The chain is built from TRBV9 and TRBJ2-7; maybe TRBD1 (6 bases). The CDR3 consists of 14 residues. Germline CDR1 SGDLS, CDR2 YYNGEE. Trimming pared 4 bases from V and 5 bases from J, leaving 16 bases between. The chain's CDR3 is CASSPPQGPHEQYF. The CDR3 region has the DNA TGTGCCAGCAGCCCGCCACAGGGTCCCCACGAGCAGTACTTC.